The next 4 T cell receptor beta chains were all read from a single sample in a study of cytomegalovirus exposure and HLA in healthy donors. Primers: 60 Vbeta forward and 13 Jbeta reverse. TCRdb's table, derived via immunoSEQ multiplex PCR, lists solely in-frame clones and lacks some. The sample lists 150,000 to 200,000 clones; 80% were seen once. The sample was PBMCs. The receptor source for this set is a boy between 5 and 17 years old in good health and CMV-seronegative.

This clone was recorded once. The V and J genes are TRBV25-1 and TRBJ2-1; 13 nucleotides match TRBD2. CDR3 length: 18 amino acids. Unmatched junction bases numbered 12, after V lost 3 bases and J lost 7 bases. CDR1 is MGHDK and CDR2 is SYGVNS in the germline V gene. The CDR3 here is CASSDPLRLAGGVNEQFF. CDR3 in DNA: TGTGCCAGCAGTGACCCTCTGCGACTAGCGGGAGGTGTAAATGAGCAGTTCTTC.

The J gene is TRBJ1-1, the V gene TRBV5-4, with 8 nucleotides matching TRBD1. V was pared by 4 bases and J by 3 bases, with 17 bases of the junction left unmatched. This CDR3 comprises 18 residues. Germline values: CDR1 SGHNT, CDR2 YYREEE (reference sequence). In nucleotides, the CDR3 is TGTGCCAGCAGCATGGACAGGGCCCCTCCTTTAAGTCACACTGAAGCTTTCTTT. It specifies CASSMDRAPPLSHTEAFF. The whole variable domain, filled in from reference TRBV5-4 and TRBJ1-1, reads ETGVTQSPTHLIKTRGQQVTLRCSSQSGHNTVSWYQQALGQGPQFIFQYYREEENGRGNFPPRFSGLQFPNYSSELNVNALELDDSALYLCASSMDRAPPLSHTEAFFGQGTRLTVV.

This chain connects TRBV19 to TRBJ2-7; 8 bases are shared with TRBD1. V dropped 10 bases and J dropped 0; count of bases not matched to a gene: 11. Germline V gene data show CDR1 as LNHDA and CDR2 as SQIVND (reference sequence). The CDR3 has 15 amino acids. The CDR3 spells CATRPGTGGSYEQYF. In DNA form, the CDR3 reads TGTGCCACCCGACCCGGTACAGGGGGCTCCTACGAGCAGTACTTC.

J is TRBJ2-2 and V is TRBV7-3; D possibly corresponds to TRBD1 (5 bases). Germline V gives CDR1 SGHTA, CDR2 FQGTGA. The CDR3 is 15 amino acids. The V end lost 5 bases, the J end lost 6 bases, and 16 bases lay between the germline ends. In DNA, the CDR3 is TGTGCCAGCAGCAGCATGGGGCCCCGGGCCGGGGAGCTGTTTTTT. Its protein is CASSSMGPRAGELFF.